This T cell receptor beta chain was obtained from a study of CD8+ T cells in alopecia areata. Study-level information: Tofacitinib was taken orally by treated patients, and the dose was 5 to 10 mg twice daily. The study gave tofacitinib for 6 to 18 months, then 6 months off drug.

Investigators isolated RNA and reverse transcribed it into cDNA to act as the sequencing template. Here immunoSEQ multiplex PCR was the method, and the copy in TCRdb shows in-frame clones only, minus some. The table includes fewer than 200,000 clones, 50% to 70% detected once. From alopecia areata patients, lesional scalp punch biopsies and peripheral blood were collected. Sorting separated CD4+ and CD8+ T cells out of PBMCs. The CDR3 spans 15 residues. Per germline, CDR1 SGHTA and CDR2 FQGTGA. V was pared by 4 bases and J by 3 bases, with 13 bases between. This clone was seen only a few times. This specimen was CD4+ T cells sorted from blood, taken at week 0. The receptor was derived from a human donor with alopecia areata. This chain uses TRBV7-3 with TRBJ2-1; either TRBD1 or TRBD2 may supply D (5 bases each). CDR3: CASSSGPGLYNEQFF. The CDR3 nucleotides read TGTGCCAGCAGCTCGGGACCAGGTCTCTACAATGAGCAGTTCTTC.